What follows are 3 T cell receptor beta chains derived from one specimen sequenced in a study of blood T cell repertoires in COVID-19. The assay was immunoSEQ multiplex PCR, and TCRdb's table has in-frame clones only and misses some. The sample records roughly 260,000 clones, 88% being singletons. Sequenced input: peripheral blood. These TCRs come from a man between 60 and 75 years old who had recovered from COVID-19.

This clone was observed a single time. The chain recombines TRBV5-1 with TRBJ1-6, with D maybe TRBD1 (6 bases). CDR1 SGHRS and CDR2 YFSETQ come from the germline V gene. The CDR3 spans 16 residues. Trimming stripped 0 bases from V and 6 bases from J, with 13 bases between. The CDR3 region has the DNA TGCGCCAGCAGCTTGGCCAACGACAGGCCTAATTCACCCCTCCACTTT. Its protein is CASSLANDRPNSPLHF.

This chain uses TRBV24-1 with TRBJ1-2; D is possibly TRBD1 (5 bases). The CDR3 covers 11 residues. V was shortened by 7 bases and J by 8 bases, with 10 bases between the two germline ends. CDR1 and CDR2 from the germline V gene are KGHDR and SFDVKD. CDR3 sequence: CATSDRVGYTF. CDR3 DNA sequence: TGTGCCACCAGCGACAGAGTCGGCTACACCTTC.

The V and J genes are TRBV4-2 and TRBJ2-1, with TRBD2 identical over 12 bases. Trimming took 2 bases from V and 8 from J; bases not matched to a gene: 13. This CDR3 is built from 18 residues. Germline loops: CDR1 LGHNA, CDR2 YNFKEQ. The DNA for the CDR3 is TGTGCCAGCAGCCAACTCTTTCCCGGACTAGCGGGGTCCCATGAGCAGTTCTTC. It translates to CASSQLFPGLAGSHEQFF.